This record concerns one TCR beta chain sequence. As yet, its antigen is unknown. Enrollment shut out patients with autoimmune disease history or systemic immunosuppression. The V segment lost 0 bases and the J segment 5 bases; nucleotides outside the gene matches: 6. There are 15 residues in the CDR3. Germline V gene data show CDR1 as SEHNR and CDR2 as FQNEAQ (reference sequence). The data originate from a study of OX40 agonist ivuxolimab in advanced cancers. Turning to the study itself: Ivuxolimab, an agonist antibody against OX40 (CD134), was given to patients. Findings and caveats of the study: There was clonal expansion of CD4+ and CD8+ blood T cells by week 6 at 0.1 to 3.0 mg/kg.

Sequencing used immunoSEQ multiplex PCR; TCRdb keeps in-frame clones, though not all of them. The sample consists of tens of thousands of clones, 85% of them appearing once. V usage is TRBV7-9 and J usage is TRBJ2-7; 8 nucleotides align to TRBD2. Sequencing was performed on CD4+ or CD8+ T cells sorted from blood, taken in a trial of the OX40 agonist ivuxolimab. This clonotype originated in an adult with an advanced solid tumor such as melanoma, head and neck, liver or kidney cancer. As DNA, the CDR3 is TGTGCCAGCAGCTTAGCCCAGCGGGAGACTGACGAGCAGTACTTC. Translating it yields CASSLAQRETDEQYF.